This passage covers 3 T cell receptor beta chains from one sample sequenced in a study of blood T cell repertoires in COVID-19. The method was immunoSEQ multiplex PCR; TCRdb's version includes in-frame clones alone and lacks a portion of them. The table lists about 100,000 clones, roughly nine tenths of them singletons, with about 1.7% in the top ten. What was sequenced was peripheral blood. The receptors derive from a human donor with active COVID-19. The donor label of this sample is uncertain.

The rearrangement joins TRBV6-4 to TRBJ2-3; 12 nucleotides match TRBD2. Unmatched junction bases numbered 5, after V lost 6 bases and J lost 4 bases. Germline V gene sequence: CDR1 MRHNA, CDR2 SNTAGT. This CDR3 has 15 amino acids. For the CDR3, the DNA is TGTGCCAGCAGCCCGACTAGCGGGGGAGCAGATACGCAGTATTTT. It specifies CASSPTSGGADTQYF.

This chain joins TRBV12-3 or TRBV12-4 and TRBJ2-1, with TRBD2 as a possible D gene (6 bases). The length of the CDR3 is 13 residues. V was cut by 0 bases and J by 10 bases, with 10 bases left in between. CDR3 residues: CASSLAGGYEQFF. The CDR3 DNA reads TGTGCCAGCAGTTTAGCGGGGGGTTACGAGCAGTTCTTC.

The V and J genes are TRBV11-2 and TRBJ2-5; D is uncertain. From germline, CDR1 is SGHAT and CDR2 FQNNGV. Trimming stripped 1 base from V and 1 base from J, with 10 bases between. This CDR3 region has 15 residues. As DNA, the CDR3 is TGTGCCAGCAGCTTAGCTCCCAGGCCCCAAGAGACCCAGTACTTC. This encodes CASSLAPRPQETQYF. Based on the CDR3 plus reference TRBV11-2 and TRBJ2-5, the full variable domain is EAGVAQSPRYKIIEKRQSVAFWCNPISGHATLYWYQQILGQGPKLLIQFQNNGVVDDSQLPKDRFSAERLKGVDSTLKIQPAKLEDSAVYLCASSLAPRPQETQYFGPGTRLLVL.